The rows below give T cell receptor beta chains drawn from one sample of a study of T cell responses to AZD1222 COVID-19 vaccine. Repertoires were generated with immunoSEQ multiplex PCR, while TCRdb's copy carries only in-frame clones and drops some. The sample records roughly 180,000 clones, about 89% being singletons. The sequenced sample was peripheral blood, obtained 28 days after the second AZD1222 dose. These receptors were taken from an adult who received the AZD1222 COVID-19 vaccine. CDR3s include the opening cysteine and the closing phenylalanine or tryptophan. Each record gives: clone size, D gene, V gene, J gene, CDR3 DNA, CDR3 protein. A D gene is named only where the DNA matches it firmly. Clone size, where shown, is once, few, many, or a class for clones that have expanded.

>-|-|TRBV19|TRBJ2-3
TGTGCCAGTAGTATCAAAGATACGCAGTATTTT
CASSIKDTQYF
>-|-|TRBV27|TRBJ2-5
TGTGCCAGCAGTCCGGACTGGGGGGAGACCCAGTACTTC
CASSPDWGETQYF
>-|-|TRBV5-1|TRBJ2-2
TGCGCCAGCAGCCCGGGATGGACTACCTCAGCCGGGGAGCTGTTTTTT
CASSPGWTTSAGELFF
>-|-|TRBV5-1|TRBJ1-6
TGCGCCAGCAGATACCGGGTGCTCAATTCACCCCTCCACTTT
CASRYRVLNSPLHF
>-|TRBD1|TRBV7-2|TRBJ1-2
TGTGCCAGCAGCAATGGACAGGGTCGGGAATATGGCTACACCTTC
CASSNGQGREYGYTF
>-|TRBD2|TRBV7-9|TRBJ2-7
TGTGCCAGCAGCTTGGGGGGGAATCCCTCCTACGAGCAGTACTTC
CASSLGGNPSYEQYF
>-|TRBD1|TRBV6-1|TRBJ1-1
TGTGCCAGTAATCAGGGGGTAAACACTGAAGCTTTCTTT
CASNQGVNTEAFF
>-|-|TRBV25-1|TRBJ1-2
TGTGCCAGCAGTGAATATGGGGTGGACTATGGCTACACCTTC
CASSEYGVDYGYTF
>-|-|TRBV3-1/TRBV3-2|TRBJ1-5
TGTGCCAGCAGCCAAGATTTTGATCCCCAGCATTTT
CASSQDFDPQHF
>-|TRBD1|TRBV6-5|TRBJ2-7
TGTGCCAGCAGTTACAGGGGACAGGGTTACGAGCAGTACTTC
CASSYRGQGYEQYF
>-|-|TRBV14|TRBJ2-7
TGTGCCAGCAGTGCGGGCGTAGGGGAGTTCTACGAGCAGTACTTC
CASSAGVGEFYEQYF
>-|TRBD1|TRBV28|TRBJ1-1
TGTGCCAGCAGGAGACAGGGTTGGCGCACTGAAGCTTTCTTT
CASRRQGWRTEAFF
>-|-|TRBV6-2/TRBV6-3|TRBJ2-5
TGTGCCAGCAGTTACCAAGAGCGGGAGACCCAGTACTTC
CASSYQERETQYF
>-|-|TRBV5-1|TRBJ2-1
TGCGCCAGCAGCCCGGCAGGGCAGGTCAATGAGCAGTTCTTC
CASSPAGQVNEQFF
>-|-|TRBV10-2|TRBJ2-5
TGCGCCAGCAGTGATATCGTGACCCAGTACTTC
CASSDIVTQYF
>-|-|TRBV9|TRBJ2-3
TGTGCCAGCAGGGACAGATTGACAGATACGCAGTATTTT
CASRDRLTDTQYF
>once|-|TRBV2|TRBJ1-2
TGTGCCAGCAGTGATATCGGGGAATCTGGCTACACCTTC
CASSDIGESGYTF
>-|-|TRBV18|TRBJ1-1
TGTGCCAGCTCATCTCCTCTCAACACTGAAGCTTTCTTT
CASSSPLNTEAFF
>-|-|TRBV5-1|TRBJ2-5
TGCGCCAGCAGCCAAACTCAAGAGACCCAGTACTTC
CASSQTQETQYF
>-|-|TRBV28|TRBJ1-5
TGTGCCAGCAGTTTAGGGCAGCCCCAGCATTTT
CASSLGQPQHF
>-|-|TRBV12-3/TRBV12-4|TRBJ1-1
TGTGCCAGCAGGGGACACACGAACACTGAAGCTTTCTTT
CASRGHTNTEAFF
>-|TRBD1|TRBV3-1/TRBV3-2|TRBJ1-6
TGTGCCAGCAGCCAAGATCTAGGACAGGGGTTCCCCCTCCACTTT
CASSQDLGQGFPLHF
>-|TRBD1|TRBV9|TRBJ1-4
TGTGCCAGCAGCCTCTCGACAGGGGCGCTTGAAAAACTGTTTTTT
CASSLSTGALEKLFF
>once|TRBD1|TRBV11-2|TRBJ1-2
TGTGCCAGCAGCTCAGGACAGGGGATGACCTATGGCTACACCTTC
CASSSGQGMTYGYTF
>-|TRBD2|TRBV2|TRBJ2-1
TGTGCCAGCAGTGAAGGGCTAGCGGGGAATGAGCAGTTCTTC
CASSEGLAGNEQFF
>-|TRBD2|TRBV7-9|TRBJ2-7
TGTGCCAGCAGCTTATTACTAGCGGGCCCCTACGAGCAGTACTTC
CASSLLLAGPYEQYF
>-|-|TRBV28|TRBJ2-1
TGTGCCAGCCGAGCGGACCTGGGGTACAATGAGCAGTTCTTC
CASRADLGYNEQFF
>-|TRBD1|TRBV5-1|TRBJ1-3
TGCGCCAGCAGCTCGACAGGGGACTCTGGAAACACCATATATTTT
CASSSTGDSGNTIYF
>-|TRBD2|TRBV6-5|TRBJ2-1
TGTGCCAGCAGTTACTCGGGCGGGAGAGGGGAGTTCTTC
CASSYSGGRGEFF
>-|-|TRBV19|TRBJ2-1
TGTGCCAGTAGATTGGGCTACAATGAGCAGTTCTTC
CASRLGYNEQFF
>-|-|TRBV5-4|TRBJ1-6
TGTGCCAGCAGCGATGGGGATTCACCCCTCCACTTT
CASSDGDSPLHF
>-|-|TRBV30|TRBJ1-2
TGTGCCTGGATGGTCTCCGTAATCCGGACTCCAGAAAACTATGGCTACACCTTC
CAWMVSVIRTPENYGYTF
>-|-|TRBV6-5|TRBJ1-5
TGTGCCAGCAGTTACTCGGAGGGGCATCAGCCCCAGCATTTT
CASSYSEGHQPQHF
>-|-|TRBV21-1|TRBJ1-2
TGTGCCAGCAGCACGGACAGGTACGACGATGGCTACACCTTC
CASSTDRYDDGYTF
>-|-|TRBV4-1|TRBJ1-5
TGCGCCAGCAGCCAAGATTTCACTCGGAAGCAGCCCCAGCATTTT
CASSQDFTRKQPQHF
>-|-|TRBV27|TRBJ2-1
TGTGCCAGCAGTTTCCACAATGAGCAGTTCTTC
CASSFHNEQFF
>-|-|TRBV19|TRBJ2-5
TGTGCCAGTAGTATTTTTGCTACAAGGCAAGAGACCCAGTACTTC
CASSIFATRQETQYF
>once|-|TRBV28|TRBJ2-3
TGTGCCAGCAGTTGGCAGAGCACAGATACGCAGTATTTT
CASSWQSTDTQYF
>-|TRBD1|TRBV27|TRBJ1-2
TGTGCCAGCAGTTCGGGGCAGGGGGCGCTTGGCTACACCTTC
CASSSGQGALGYTF
>-|-|TRBV27|TRBJ1-6
TGTGCCAGCAGTTTCGCAGGGGATGGTTCACCCCTCCACTTT
CASSFAGDGSPLHF
>-|-|TRBV6-4|TRBJ1-1
TGTGCCAGCAGTGCCTTCAGCACTGTCCTGAACACTGAAGCTTTCTTT
CASSAFSTVLNTEAFF
>-|-|TRBV3-1/TRBV3-2|TRBJ2-7
TGTGCCAGCAGCCAAGGTCCTAGCTACGAGCAGTACTTC
CASSQGPSYEQYF